Presented here are 20 T cell receptor beta chains from one specimen sequenced in a study of naive and memory T cell subsets. Treatment given: skin biopsy from PPD injection site in Mantoux-positive individual. The library had UMIs added by 3' ligation of an oligonucleotide to TCR cDNA. The SP2 primer and nested alpha and beta constant region primers amplified ligated cDNA in four rounds. TCRdb fed the UMI-ligation and nested PCR reads into MiXCR, producing one record per CDR3 protein. The sample holds approximately 21,000 distinct CDR3 sequences, roughly 6% seen once. The source was skin, collected from a tuberculin skin test site. The receptors originated from an adult in good health.

This clonotype showed up many times. Mismatch with germline at one junction end may stem from a read error. The chain couples TRBV6-5 to TRBJ2-3; 9 bases line up with TRBD2. The CDR3 totals 14 residues. Germline CDR1 and CDR2: MNHEY and SVGAGI. The CDR3 sequence: CASGLAGTTDTQYF. The CDR3 DNA reads as TGCGCCAGCGGGCTAGCGGGAACCACAGATACGCAGTATTTT.

The V gene is TRBV9, the J gene TRBJ2-6; D unclear. V dropped 1 base and J dropped 3 bases, with 5 bases sitting between them. This CDR3 region has 14 residues. Germline loops: CDR1 SGDLS, CDR2 YYNGEE. The CDR3 loop is CASSVTHGANVLTF. The CDR3, as DNA: TGTGCCAGCAGCGTAACCCATGGGGCCAACGTCCTGACTTTC. Full variable domain (remainder filled in from reference TRBV9 and TRBJ2-6): DSGVTQTPKHLITATGQRVTLRCSPRSGDLSVYWYQQSLDQGLQFLIQYYNGEERAKGNILERFSAQQFPDLHSELNLSSLELGDSALYFCASSVTHGANVLTFGAGSRLTVL.

V gene TRBV4-2 combines with J gene TRBJ1-2; 7 positions agree with TRBD1. Trimming removed 6 bases from V and 3 bases from J; junction bases left unmatched: 7. There are 14 residues in the CDR3. Per germline, CDR1 LGHNA and CDR2 YNFKEQ. The CDR3 loop reads CASRPDTGDYGYTF. CDR3 bases: TGTGCCAGCAGGCCTGATACAGGGGACTATGGCTACACCTTC.

Regarding this clonotype: Possible read error: a much larger clone is one base away. The chain combines TRBV5-1 with TRBJ2-7; TRBD1 might be the D (5 bases). The ends were cut back, 3 bases at V and 1 base at J, with 11 bases in the middle. The germline gives CDR1 SGHRS, CDR2 YFSETQ. The length of the CDR3 is 14 residues. This CDR3 is CASSSKQESYEQYF. As DNA, the CDR3 is TGCGCCAGCAGCTCGAAACAGGAATCCTACGAGCAGTACTTC. The whole variable domain, filled in from reference TRBV5-1 and TRBJ2-7, reads KAGVTQTPRYLIKTRGQQVTLSCSPISGHRSVSWYQQTPGQGLQFLFEYFSETQRNKGNFPGRFSGRQFSNSRSEMNVSTLELGDSALYLCASSSKQESYEQYFGPGTRLTVT.

The table lists this clonotype with many counts. The chain employs TRBV28 and TRBJ2-1; no clear D. Per the germline V gene, CDR1 is MDHEN and CDR2 is SYDVKM. The CDR3 is 12 residues long. Trimming took 0 bases from V and 8 from J, leaving 5 bases between them. The CDR3 protein is CASSLWVDEQFF. The CDR3, as DNA: TGTGCCAGCAGTTTATGGGTGGATGAGCAGTTCTTC.

Sample share makes this clonotype medium-sized. This chain connects TRBV9 to TRBJ2-1; unclear D gene. V was shortened by 0 bases and J by 6 bases, with 13 bases between the two germline ends. CDR1 is SGDLS and CDR2 is YYNGEE in the germline V gene. This CDR3 is 15 amino acids long. The CDR3 nucleotides are TGTGCCAGCAGCGTAGGAGTTAGTTGGGGCAATGAGCAGTTCTTC. It translates to CASSVGVSWGNEQFF.

As regards this clonotype: An end of the junction differs from the germline gene, which may be a read error. The chain links TRBV6-1 to TRBJ1-5; D not certain. Germline V gives CDR1 MNHNS, CDR2 SASEGT. This CDR3 region has 11 residues. Written as DNA, the CDR3 is TGTGCCAGCAGTGAGCTGATTGTCTCATCGTTT. Its translation: CASSELIVSSF.

The chain couples TRBV18 to TRBJ2-1, with D tentatively TRBD1 (6 bases). There are 14 residues in the CDR3. The V gene lost 6 bases and the J gene lost 2 bases, with 11 bases spanning the gap. Germline V gene data show CDR1 as KGHSH and CDR2 as LQKENI. The CDR3 bases are TGTGCCAGCTCGGCCCCAGGGGCCTACAATGAGCAGTTCTTC. It codes for CASSAPGAYNEQFF.

The table lists this clonotype with many counts. The chain joins TRBV7-9 to TRBJ2-1; TRBD1 aligns across 9 bases. This CDR3 has 13 amino acids. The germline V gene has CDR1 SEHNR and CDR2 FQNEAQ (reference sequence). V dropped 11 bases and J dropped 7; count of bases not matched to a gene: 9. The CDR3 is CAVATGGWNEQFF. The CDR3 bases are TGTGCCGTCGCTACAGGGGGCTGGAATGAGCAGTTCTTC.

The chain couples TRBV30 to TRBJ1-5, with 7 nucleotides matching TRBD1. CDR1 is GTSNPN, CDR2 SVGIG, per germline (reference sequence). The CDR3 sequence is 16 residues long. V gave up 4 bases and J gave up 2 bases; unmatched junction bases: 11. The CDR3 sequence is CAWTLTGEGGNQPQHF. As DNA, the CDR3 is TGTGCCTGGACCCTCACAGGGGAGGGCGGCAATCAGCCCCAGCATTTT.

This clonotype was found many times. The V gene is TRBV4-1, the J gene TRBJ2-7; TRBD1 matches at 8 bases. Germline CDR1 reads MGHRA; CDR2 reads YSYEKL. Trimming at V came to 5 bases and at J to 0 bases, leaving 6 bases not matched to a gene. This CDR3 has 15 amino acids. The CDR3 here is CASSYDRGPSYEQYF. The CDR3, as DNA: TGCGCCAGCAGCTACGACAGGGGACCCTCCTACGAGCAGTACTTC.

This clonotype was observed at least ten times. The chain joins TRBV20-1 to TRBJ2-7; D gene uncertain. V was cut by 0 bases and J by 7 bases, with 16 bases left in between. Germline V gives CDR1 DFQATT, CDR2 SNEGSKA (reference sequence). The CDR3 loop spans 14 amino acids. The CDR3 nucleotides are TGCAGTGCTAGAGATGGGCCTTCCCCCCGGGAGCAGTACTTC. As protein: CSARDGPSPREQYF.

This clonotype was counted ten times or more. This chain uses TRBV28 with TRBJ2-7; the match to TRBD2 covers 12 bases. From germline, CDR1 is MDHEN and CDR2 SYDVKM. Trimming took 7 bases from V and 3 from J; bases not matched to a gene: 16. The length of the CDR3 is 18 residues. The chain's CDR3 is CASKSLAGGGGHVYEQYF. In DNA, the CDR3 is TGTGCCAGCAAGTCCCTAGCGGGAGGGGGGGGGCACGTCTACGAGCAGTACTTC. The full variable domain, its missing parts supplied by reference TRBV28 and TRBJ2-7, is DVKVTQSSRYLVKRTGEKVFLECVQDMDHENMFWYRQDPGLGLRLIYFSYDVKMKEKGDIPEGYSVSREKKERFSLILESASTNQTSMYLCASKSLAGGGGHVYEQYFGPGTRLTVT.

With regard to this clonotype: A clone one base away is much larger, so this may be a read error. The chain has TRBV4-3 and TRBJ1-5; a weak D match, TRBD1 (6 bases). Germline V lookup: CDR1 LGHNA, CDR2 YSLEER. CDR3 size: 16 residues. The CDR3 protein is CASSQDRRTEPEPQNF. The CDR3 region has the DNA TGCGCCAGCAGCCAAGATCGAAGGACAGAGCCGGAGCCCCAGAATTTT.

The table lists this clonotype with many counts. The CDR3 region is CASSQPMSRTGGKSNEQFF. The CDR3 DNA reads TGTGCCAGCAGCCAACCTATGTCTCGGACAGGGGGAAAGAGCAATGAGCAGTTCTTC. This chain connects TRBV4-2 to TRBJ2-1, with 10 bases aligning to TRBD1. The CDR3 runs to 19 residues. V was clipped by 2 bases and J by 6 bases; unmatched bases: 16. CDR1 LGHNA and CDR2 YNFKEQ come from the germline V gene.

This clonotype appeared many times. The chain employs TRBV6-2 or TRBV6-3 and TRBJ2-3; D gene unclear. Germline V lookup: CDR1 MNHEY, CDR2 SVGEGT. Trimming left V 0 bases short and J 4 bases short, with 11 bases between. The CDR3 sequence is 15 residues long. The CDR3 DNA is TGTGCCAGCAGTTACTCCACCCCACCCCCAGATACGCAGTATTTT. It is translated as CASSYSTPPPDTQYF.

Details on this clonotype: The junction does not match germline at one end; this may be a read error. The chain recombines TRBV5-4 with TRBJ2-5; D is possibly TRBD1 (6 bases). Germline V lookup: CDR1 SGHNT, CDR2 YYREEE (reference sequence). The CDR3 has 14 residues. Here the CDR3 reads CASSLGQTEETQYF. The DNA of the CDR3 is TGCGCCAGCAGCCTAGGACAGACCGAAGAGACCCAGTACTTC.

This clonotype was observed at least ten times. The gene calls are TRBV20-1 and TRBJ2-2, with 9 bases lining up with TRBD2. The CDR3 has 15 amino acids. Germline V gene data show CDR1 as DFQATT and CDR2 as SNEGSKA (reference sequence). V shed 3 bases and J 4 bases; nucleotides not matched to a gene: 6. The CDR3 DNA is TGCAGTGCTAGTTTACTAGCGGGTGTCACCGGGGAGCTGTTTTTT. It translates to CSASLLAGVTGELFF.

The sample holds many counts of this clonotype. The chain has TRBV28 and TRBJ2-5; 8 bases are a match to TRBD1. The CDR3 runs to 15 residues. V shed 2 bases and J 4 bases; nucleotides not matched to a gene: 6. CDR1 is MDHEN, CDR2 SYDVKM, per germline. The CDR3 nucleotides read TGTGCCAGCAGTTTACTGGCAGGGGGCTCAGAGACCCAGTACTTC. It codes for CASSLLAGGSETQYF.

This clonotype was found many times. This chain uses TRBV6-6 with TRBJ1-1; perhaps TRBD1 as D (5 bases). CDR1 is MNHNY, CDR2 SVGAGI, per germline (reference sequence). V gave up 0 bases and J gave up 1 base, with 12 bases separating them. This CDR3 comprises 16 residues. The CDR3 region is CASSYSSPGRNTEAFF. As DNA, the CDR3 is TGTGCCAGCAGTTACTCGAGTCCGGGGCGGAACACTGAAGCTTTCTTT.